This T cell receptor beta chain was found in a study of patients and donors after allogeneic stem cell transplantation. The CDR3 contains 18 residues. V lost 0 bases, J lost 1 base, and 10 bases stayed unmatched. Germline V gene sequence: CDR1 MGHRA, CDR2 YSYEKL. TCRdb re-analysed the RT-PCR reads in MiXCR, keeping a single row per CDR3 protein. The sample lists 17,000 or so distinct CDR3 sequences; 27% were seen once. The sequencing sample was made of blood, either unsorted or a sorted T cell fraction (not recorded which). V usage is TRBV4-1 and J usage is TRBJ2-5; TRBD2 matches at 8 bases. The clonotype comes from a human donor who was either an allogeneic HSCT recipient or a stem cell or donor lymphocyte infusion donor (not recorded which). It is not recorded whose cells these are; they may come from a transplant donor. CDR3 protein: CASSQDVRTSRLQETQYF. For the CDR3, the DNA is TGCGCCAGCAGCCAAGATGTTAGGACTAGCCGACTCCAAGAGACCCAGTACTTC.